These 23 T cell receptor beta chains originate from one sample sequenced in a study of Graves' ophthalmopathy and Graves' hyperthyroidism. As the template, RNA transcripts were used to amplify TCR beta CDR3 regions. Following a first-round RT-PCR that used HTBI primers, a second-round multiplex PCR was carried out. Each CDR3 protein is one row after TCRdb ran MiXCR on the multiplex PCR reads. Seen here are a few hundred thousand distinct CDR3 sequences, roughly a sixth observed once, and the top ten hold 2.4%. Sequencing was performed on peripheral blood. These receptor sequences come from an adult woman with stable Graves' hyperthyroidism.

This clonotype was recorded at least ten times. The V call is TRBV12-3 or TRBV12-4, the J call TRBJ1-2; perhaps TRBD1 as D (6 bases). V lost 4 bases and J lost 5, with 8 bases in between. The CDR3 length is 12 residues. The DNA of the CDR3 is TGTGCCAGCAGTTCAGGGGAGTATGGCTACACCTTC. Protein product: CASSSGEYGYTF.

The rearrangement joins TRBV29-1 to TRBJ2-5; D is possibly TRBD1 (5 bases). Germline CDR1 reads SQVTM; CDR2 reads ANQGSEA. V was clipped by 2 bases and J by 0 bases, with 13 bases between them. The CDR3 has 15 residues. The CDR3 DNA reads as TGCAGCGTTGAAAAGACAGCTTGGTACCAAGAGACCCAGTACTTC. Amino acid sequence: CSVEKTAWYQETQYF.

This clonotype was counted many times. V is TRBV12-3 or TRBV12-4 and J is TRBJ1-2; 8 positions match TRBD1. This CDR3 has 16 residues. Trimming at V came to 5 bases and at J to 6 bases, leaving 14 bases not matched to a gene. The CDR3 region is CASSPPGQGVLDGYTF. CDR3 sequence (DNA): TGTGCCAGCAGTCCCCCCGGACAGGGAGTTTTGGATGGCTACACCTTC.

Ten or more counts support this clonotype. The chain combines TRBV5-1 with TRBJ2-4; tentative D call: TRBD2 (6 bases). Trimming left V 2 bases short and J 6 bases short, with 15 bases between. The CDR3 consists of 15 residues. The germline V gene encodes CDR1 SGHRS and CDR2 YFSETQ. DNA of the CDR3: TGCGCCAGCAGCTTAGGCGGAGGGGACGGAAACATTCAGTACTTC. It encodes CASSLGGGDGNIQYF.

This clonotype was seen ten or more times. The CDR3: CASEHGLAGTGELFF. CDR3 coding DNA: TGTGCCAGCGAACACGGACTAGCGGGCACCGGGGAGCTGTTTTTT. The genes are TRBV2 and TRBJ2-2; 11 bases align to TRBD2. Germline assignment: CDR1 SNHLY and CDR2 FYNNEI. The CDR3 extends over 15 amino acids. V dropped 8 bases and J dropped 4; count of bases not matched to a gene: 6.

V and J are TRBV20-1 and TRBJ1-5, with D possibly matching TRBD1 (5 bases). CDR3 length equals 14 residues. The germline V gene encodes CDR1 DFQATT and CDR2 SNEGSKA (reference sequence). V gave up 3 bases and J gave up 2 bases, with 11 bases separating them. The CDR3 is CSARDGGRNQPQHF. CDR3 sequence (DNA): TGCAGTGCTAGGGACGGGGGTCGCAATCAGCCCCAGCATTTT.

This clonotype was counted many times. The CDR3 DNA follows: TGTGCCAGCAGAATTGGCGGTCAGGGGCCCGGGGAGCTGTTTTTT. Translation: CASRIGGQGPGELFF. This sequence joins TRBV27 and TRBJ2-2; a weak D match, TRBD1 (6 bases). This CDR3 region has 15 residues. Germline V gene lookup returns CDR1 MNHEY and CDR2 SMNVEV (reference sequence). Between the trimmed V and J ends, which lost 6 bases and 6 bases, there was a span of 17 bases.

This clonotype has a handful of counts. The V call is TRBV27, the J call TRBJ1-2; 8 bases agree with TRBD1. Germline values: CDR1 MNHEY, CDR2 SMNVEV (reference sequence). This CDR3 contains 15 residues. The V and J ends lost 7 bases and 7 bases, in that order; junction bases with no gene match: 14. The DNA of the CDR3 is TGTGCCAGCATCGCCTCAGGGGGCGCGATGGGTGGCTACACCTTC. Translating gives CASIASGGAMGGYTF.

CDR3 region: CASSLVQREETQYF. The CDR3 DNA is TGCGCCAGCAGCTTGGTACAACGAGAAGAGACCCAGTACTTC. The V gene is TRBV5-1, the J gene TRBJ2-5; D is uncertain. This CDR3 has 14 residues. V gave up 0 bases and J gave up 3 bases, with 9 bases separating them. Germline assignment: CDR1 SGHRS and CDR2 YFSETQ.

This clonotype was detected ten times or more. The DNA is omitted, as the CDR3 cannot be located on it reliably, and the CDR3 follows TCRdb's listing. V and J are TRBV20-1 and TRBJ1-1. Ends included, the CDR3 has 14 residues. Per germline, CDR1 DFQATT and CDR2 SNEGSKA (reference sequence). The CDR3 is CSAVAVGIKTEVFF.

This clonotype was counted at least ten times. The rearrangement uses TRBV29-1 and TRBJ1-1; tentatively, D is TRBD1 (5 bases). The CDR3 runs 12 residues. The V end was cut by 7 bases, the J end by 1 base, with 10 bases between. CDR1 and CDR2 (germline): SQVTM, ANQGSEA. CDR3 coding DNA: TGCAGCGGACGGACACCGAACACTGAAGCTTTCTTT. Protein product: CSGRTPNTEAFF.

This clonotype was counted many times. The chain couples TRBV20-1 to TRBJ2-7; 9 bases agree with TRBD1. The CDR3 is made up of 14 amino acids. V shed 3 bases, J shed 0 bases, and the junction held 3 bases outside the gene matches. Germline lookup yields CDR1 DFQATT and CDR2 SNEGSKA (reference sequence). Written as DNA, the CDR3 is TGCAGTGCTAGGCGACAGGGGGGCTCCTACGAGCAGTACTTC. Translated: CSARRQGGSYEQYF.

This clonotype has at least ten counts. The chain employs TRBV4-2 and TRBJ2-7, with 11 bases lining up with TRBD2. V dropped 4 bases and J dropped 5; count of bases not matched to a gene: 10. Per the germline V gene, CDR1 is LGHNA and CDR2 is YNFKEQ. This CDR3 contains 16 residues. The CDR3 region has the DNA TGTGCCAGCAGCCTCAGGGAAACTAGCGGGAGTGACGAGCAGTACTTC. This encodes CASSLRETSGSDEQYF.

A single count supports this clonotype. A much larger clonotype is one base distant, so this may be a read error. The CDR3 coding sequence is TGCGCCAGCAGCTATCTTACCCCCGGGGAGCTGTGTTTT. It encodes CASSYLTPGELCF. The chain employs TRBV5-1 and TRBJ2-2; D is perhaps TRBD2 (5 bases). The CDR3 has 13 residues. Per the germline V gene, CDR1 is SGHRS and CDR2 is YFSETQ.

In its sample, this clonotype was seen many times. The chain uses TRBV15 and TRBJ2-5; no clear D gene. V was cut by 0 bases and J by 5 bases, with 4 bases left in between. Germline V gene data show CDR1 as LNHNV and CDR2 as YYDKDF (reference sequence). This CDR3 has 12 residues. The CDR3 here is CATSRDFETQYF. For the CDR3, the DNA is TGTGCCACCAGCAGAGATTTTGAGACCCAGTACTTC. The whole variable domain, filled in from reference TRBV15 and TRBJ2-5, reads DAMVIQNPRYQVTQFGKPVTLSCSQTLNHNVMYWYQQKSSQAPKLLFHYYDKDFNNEADTPDNFQSRRPNTSFCFLDIRSPGLGDTAMYLCATSRDFETQYFGPGTRLLVL.

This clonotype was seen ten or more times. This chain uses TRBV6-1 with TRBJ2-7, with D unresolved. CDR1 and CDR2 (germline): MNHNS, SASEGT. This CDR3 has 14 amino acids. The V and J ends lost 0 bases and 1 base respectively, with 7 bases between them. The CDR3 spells CASSEARASYEQYF. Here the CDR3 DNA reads TGTGCCAGCAGTGAAGCACGGGCGTCCTACGAGCAGTACTTC.

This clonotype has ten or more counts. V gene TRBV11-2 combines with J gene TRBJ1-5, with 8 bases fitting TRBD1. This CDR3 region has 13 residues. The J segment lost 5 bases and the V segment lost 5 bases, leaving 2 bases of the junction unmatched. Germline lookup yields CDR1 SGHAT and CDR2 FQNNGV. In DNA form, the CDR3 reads TGTGCCAGCAGCGGGGACAGGCATCAGCCCCAGCATTTT. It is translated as CASSGDRHQPQHF.

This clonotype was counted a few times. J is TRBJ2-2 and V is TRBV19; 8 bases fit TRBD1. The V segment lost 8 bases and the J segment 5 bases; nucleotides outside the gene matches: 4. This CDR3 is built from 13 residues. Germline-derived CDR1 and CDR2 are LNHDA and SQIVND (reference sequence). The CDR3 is CASSDRATGELFF. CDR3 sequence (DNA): TGTGCCAGTTCGGACAGGGCGACCGGGGAGCTGTTTTTT.

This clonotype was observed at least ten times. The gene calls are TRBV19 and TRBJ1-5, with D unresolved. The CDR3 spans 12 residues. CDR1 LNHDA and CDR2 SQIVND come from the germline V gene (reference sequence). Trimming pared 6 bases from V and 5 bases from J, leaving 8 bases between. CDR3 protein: CASSHTDQPQHF. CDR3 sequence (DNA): TGTGCCAGTAGCCATACCGATCAGCCCCAGCATTTT.

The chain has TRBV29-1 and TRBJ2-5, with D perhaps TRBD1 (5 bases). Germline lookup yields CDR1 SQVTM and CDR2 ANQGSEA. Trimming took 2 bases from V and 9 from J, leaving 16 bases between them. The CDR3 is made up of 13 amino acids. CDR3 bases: TGCAGCGTTGAAAGGGCCCCCCAAGGGGCCCAGTACTTC. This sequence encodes CSVERAPQGAQYF.

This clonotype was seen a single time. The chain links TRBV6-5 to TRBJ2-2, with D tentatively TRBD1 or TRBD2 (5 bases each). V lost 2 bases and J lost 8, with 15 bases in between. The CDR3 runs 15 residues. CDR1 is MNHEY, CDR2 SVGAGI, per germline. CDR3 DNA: TGTGCCAGCAGTTACGCCTTCCCTGGGGGTGGGGAGCTGTTTTTT. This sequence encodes CASSYAFPGGGELFF.

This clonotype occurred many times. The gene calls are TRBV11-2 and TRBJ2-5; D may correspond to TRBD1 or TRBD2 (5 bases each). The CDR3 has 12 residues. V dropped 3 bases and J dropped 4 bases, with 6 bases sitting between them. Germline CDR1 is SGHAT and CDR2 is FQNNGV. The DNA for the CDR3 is TGTGCCAGCAGCTTCGGGGCAGAGACCCAGTACTTC. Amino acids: CASSFGAETQYF.

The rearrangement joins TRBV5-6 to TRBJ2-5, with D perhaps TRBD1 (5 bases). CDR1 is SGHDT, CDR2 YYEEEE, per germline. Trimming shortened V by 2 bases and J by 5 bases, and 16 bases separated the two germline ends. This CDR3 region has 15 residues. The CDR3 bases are TGTGCCAGCAGCTTCTCCGCAGGGCTTAGGGAGACCCAGTACTTC. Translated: CASSFSAGLRETQYF.